A single TCR beta chain is shown here with its context. The study plated 200,000 CFSE-labeled responders with 200,000 irradiated, violet-dye-labeled stimulators. Trimming removed 1 base at V and 10 bases at J, with 11 bases between. This CDR3 is built from 12 residues. This sample is drawn from a study of graft-versus-host responses after intestinal transplantation. The wider study: All recipients got anti-thymocyte globulin induction, then tacrolimus and steroids for around three years.

The table came from immunoSEQ multiplex PCR; TCRdb's copy has only in-frame clones and leaves some out. Seen here are some 6,800 clones, more than 25% observed once, and the top ten hold around 4.5%. General study results and limits: Declining HvG levels early post-transplant were linked to peak circulating GvH clone levels.

The chain combines TRBV5-3 with TRBJ1-1, with a tentative D call TRBD1 (6 bases). TRBV5-3 is noted as an ORF with a role that remains uncertain. The sequence derives from a human patient who received an intestinal transplant. This material consisted of alloreactive CD4+ T cells from a mixed lymphocyte reaction culture, taken before intestinal transplant. Subset reported: CFSE-low proliferating T cells sorted from roughly 6-day pre-transplant mixed lymphocyte reaction (GvH or HvG direction). CDR3 protein: CARSLQGTPAFF. In DNA, the CDR3 is TGTGCCAGAAGCTTGCAGGGGACCCCAGCTTTCTTT.